The clone carrying this TCR beta chain occurred a few times. Its matching antigen is unknown. This sample stems from a study of CD8 T cells in ankylosing spondylitis. Quantitative 5'-RACE with molecular barcodes generated TCR beta libraries. A single record per CDR3 protein comes from TCRdb applying MiXCR to the 5' RACE reads. The sample lists 100,000 to 150,000 distinct CDR3 sequences, 17% occurring once. General study points: Disease-associated clonotypes exhibited CD8+ identity and were relatively infrequent in peripheral blood. Clones linked to disease were reported to show significant enrichment in matched ankylosing spondylitis synovial fluid. The study identified a TCR beta motif of under 10 highly homologous variants that appeared characteristic of ankylosing spondylitis blood.

In germline, CDR1 is MNHEY, CDR2 SVGEGT. Trimming pared 2 bases from V and 3 bases from J, leaving 14 bases between. This CDR3 region has 15 residues. The sample consisted of blood, either unsorted or a sorted T cell fraction (not recorded which). The receptor comes from a male donor with ankylosing spondylitis. This chain joins TRBV6-2 or TRBV6-3 and TRBJ2-7; either TRBD1 or TRBD2 may supply D (5 bases each). The chain's CDR3 is CASSYPDTGIYEQYF. As DNA, the CDR3 is TGTGCCAGCAGTTACCCGGACACGGGAATCTACGAGCAGTACTTC.